This T cell receptor beta chain was captured by sequencing in a study of blood T cell repertoires in COVID-19. Across the study: COVID-19 samples from acute and convalescent phases originated in the United States, Italy and Spain.

This CDR3 has 12 amino acids. V lost 4 bases, J lost 6 bases, and 4 bases stayed unmatched. Germline CDR1 is SQVTM and CDR2 is ANQGSEA. Per the study methods: For nucleated cells, counts were estimated from reference gene primer amplification. TCRdb keeps only in-frame clones here, not all; method: immunoSEQ multiplex PCR. V and J calls and clone size come straight from that table; D and trimming were deduced from the DNA. Seen here are 150,000 to 200,000 clones, 88% observed once, and the top ten hold 2.1%. The rearrangement joins TRBV29-1 to TRBJ2-7, with TRBD2 identical over 9 bases. The TCR originated in a man in his sixties or seventies with active or convalescent COVID-19. Sequencing was carried out using peripheral blood. The CDR3, as DNA: TGCAGCGTTGCTAAAGCGGGAGGCGAGCAGTACTTC. This codes for CSVAKAGGEQYF.